The 24 T cell receptor beta chains presented below share a single source sample, sequenced in a study of T cell responses to AZD1222 COVID-19 vaccine. The protocol was immunoSEQ multiplex PCR, while the TCRdb copy is restricted to in-frame clones and leaves out a portion. The sample has around 94,000 clones; around 85% are singletons. Sample: peripheral blood, taken 28 days after the second AZD1222 dose. These receptors were obtained from an adult who received the AZD1222 COVID-19 vaccine.

This chain connects TRBV6-5 to TRBJ2-1, with D possibly matching TRBD1 (6 bases). With 11 bases removed from V and 9 bases from J, the gap between germline ends came to 14 bases. The V gene's germline CDR1 is MNHEY and CDR2 SVGAGI. The CDR3 is made up of 11 amino acids. In nucleotides, the CDR3 is TGTGCCGCCAGGGGCCCCGGTGAGCAGTTCTTC. Amino acid sequence: CAARGPGEQFF.

The V and J genes are TRBV28 and TRBJ2-5; TRBD2 aligns across 14 bases. This CDR3 spans 15 amino acids. Germline assignment: CDR1 MDHEN and CDR2 SYDVKM. Trimming removed 5 bases from V and 5 bases from J; junction bases left unmatched: 4. CDR3 sequence (DNA): TGTGCCAGCAGTGGGACTAGCGGGGGCCGGGAGACCCAGTACTTC. This gives the protein CASSGTSGGRETQYF.

This clone appeared a single time. V gene TRBV27 combines with J gene TRBJ1-1, with D uncertain. This CDR3 contains 15 residues. Germline CDR1 reads MNHEY; CDR2 reads SMNVEV (reference sequence). Trimming removed 4 bases at V and 0 bases at J, with 12 bases between. CDR3 amino acids: CASSSIGLLNTEAFF. The CDR3, as DNA: TGTGCCAGCAGTTCCATCGGACTGTTGAACACTGAAGCTTTCTTT.

The chain couples TRBV4-1 to TRBJ2-2; 12 bases align to TRBD2. This CDR3 has 20 amino acids. Per germline, CDR1 MGHRA and CDR2 YSYEKL. V lost 3 bases, J lost 3 bases, and 14 bases stayed unmatched. The CDR3 here is CASSHTRGGLAGLHTGELFF. The CDR3, as DNA: TGCGCCAGCAGCCATACCCGGGGCGGACTAGCGGGACTTCACACCGGGGAGCTGTTTTTT.

This clone showed up just once. The chain combines TRBV30 with TRBJ1-6, with 11 bases lining up with TRBD1. In germline, CDR1 is GTSNPN, CDR2 SVGIG (reference sequence). Germline trimming cut 2 bases from V and 8 bases from J; bases unmatched to any gene: 2. The CDR3 runs 14 residues. The CDR3 coding sequence is TGTGCCTGGAGTAGGACAGGGGGCTATTCACCCCTCCACTTT. This sequence encodes CAWSRTGGYSPLHF. Full variable domain (remainder filled in from reference TRBV30 and TRBJ1-6): SQTIHQWPATLVQPVGSPLSLECTVEGTSNPNLYWYRQAAGRGLQLLFYSVGIGQISSEVPQNLSASRPQDRQFILSSKKLLLSDSGFYLCAWSRTGGYSPLHFGNGTRLTVT.

The CDR3 region has the DNA TGTGCCAGCGGGCTAGCGCAGGTCGAGCAGTACTTC. Translating it yields CASGLAQVEQYF. J is TRBJ2-7 and V is TRBV12-3 or TRBV12-4; the D gene is possibly TRBD2 (6 bases). This CDR3 contains 12 residues. V lost 8 bases and J lost 6, with 14 bases in between.

As DNA, the CDR3 is TGTGCCAGCAGCCTATCATTCACAGATACGCAGTATTTT. Translating gives CASSLSFTDTQYF. V usage is TRBV9 and J usage is TRBJ2-3; no reliable D call. Trimming shortened V by 4 bases and J by 2 bases, and 8 bases separated the two germline ends. This CDR3 comprises 13 residues. Germline CDR1 reads SGDLS; CDR2 reads YYNGEE. Variable domain in full (rest from reference TRBV9 and TRBJ2-3): DSGVTQTPKHLITATGQRVTLRCSPRSGDLSVYWYQQSLDQGLQFLIQYYNGEERAKGNILERFSAQQFPDLHSELNLSSLELGDSALYFCASSLSFTDTQYFGPGTRLTVL.

The count of this clone is one. The chain has TRBV6-5 and TRBJ2-1; possible D gene TRBD1, 6 bases. Between the trimmed V and J ends, which lost 0 bases and 8 bases, there was a span of 11 bases. Germline V gives CDR1 MNHEY, CDR2 SVGAGI. CDR3 length: 14 amino acids. CDR3 sequence reads: CASSYSLGGDEQFF. As DNA, the CDR3 is TGTGCCAGCAGTTACTCACTAGGGGGAGATGAGCAGTTCTTC.

This clone was counted a single time. The rearrangement uses TRBV28 and TRBJ1-1; the match to TRBD1 covers 9 bases. Looked up from germline, CDR1 is MDHEN and CDR2 is SYDVKM. Losses at the gene ends were 5 bases for V and 1 base for J; bases not matched to a gene: 2. The CDR3 contains 14 residues. The CDR3 sequence is CASSLDRGNTEAFF. The DNA of the CDR3 is TGTGCCAGCAGTCTGGACAGGGGGAACACTGAAGCTTTCTTT.

The table lists this clone with a count of one. The chain uses TRBV27 and TRBJ2-1; 7 nucleotides match TRBD1. With V trimmed by 6 bases and J by 2 bases, 7 bases remained unmatched. Per the germline V gene, CDR1 is MNHEY and CDR2 is SMNVEV (reference sequence). The CDR3 is made up of 15 amino acids. In DNA, the CDR3 is TGTGCCAGCAGAGAATACAGGGGAGCCTACAATGAGCAGTTCTTC. Protein sequence: CASREYRGAYNEQFF.

The chain couples TRBV3-1 (or the pseudogene TRBV3-2) to TRBJ2-3; TRBD1 agrees at 7 bases. The V gene end was trimmed by 1 base and the J gene end by 10 bases; junction bases not matched to a gene: 11. The germline gives CDR1 LGHDT, CDR2 YNNKEL (reference sequence). CDR3 length: 15 residues. The chain's CDR3 is CASSQALTGVSSQYF. CDR3 nucleotides: TGTGCCAGCAGCCAAGCCTTAACAGGGGTTTCTTCGCAGTATTTT.

The CDR3 bases are TGTGCCAGCAGCGTACTCCGGACTAGCGGGATGGGAGGTCTCGGGACCCAGTACTTC. It specifies CASSVLRTSGMGGLGTQYF. The rearrangement joins TRBV9 to TRBJ2-5, with 12 bases matching TRBD2. After removal of 1 base from V and 7 bases from J, the junction contained 17 bases not matched to a gene. The CDR3 length is 19 residues. Germline-derived CDR1 and CDR2 are SGDLS and YYNGEE.

This clone came up once. The V call is TRBV9, the J call TRBJ2-3, with a weak D call TRBD1 (5 bases). Germline CDR1 and CDR2: SGDLS and YYNGEE. The length of the CDR3 is 17 residues. Trimming took off 0 bases at V and 4 bases at J, with 18 bases between the two ends. The CDR3 protein is CASSVGMVGGAADTQYF. CDR3 nucleotides: TGTGCCAGCAGCGTAGGGATGGTAGGTGGGGCCGCAGATACGCAGTATTTT.

This chain joins TRBV5-1 and TRBJ2-2; TRBD1 matches 8 bases. Looked up from germline, CDR1 is SGHRS and CDR2 is YFSETQ. The CDR3 covers 15 residues. The J segment lost 3 bases and the V segment lost 4 bases, leaving 5 bases of the junction unmatched. The chain's CDR3 is CASSVGQAYTGELFF. For the CDR3, the DNA is TGCGCCAGCAGCGTGGGACAGGCCTACACCGGGGAGCTGTTTTTT.

The chain employs TRBV24-1 and TRBJ2-3, with D tentatively TRBD1 or TRBD2 (5 bases each). CDR1 KGHDR and CDR2 SFDVKD come from the germline V gene. The germline V and J ends were trimmed by 4 bases and 7 bases, with 11 bases remaining between them. This CDR3 has 13 residues. The CDR3 spells CATSEGESHTQYF. The CDR3 bases are TGTGCCACCAGTGAGGGGGAGAGCCATACGCAGTATTTT.

This sequence joins TRBV28 and TRBJ2-2; no firm D call. Germline values: CDR1 MDHEN, CDR2 SYDVKM. The V end lost 6 bases, the J end lost 4 bases, and 15 bases lay between the germline ends. CDR3 length equals 15 residues. The CDR3, as DNA: TGTGCCAGCAGACTGACGGGCCTGGTCACCGGGGAGCTGTTTTTT. This sequence encodes CASRLTGLVTGELFF. Complete variable domain (other parts from reference TRBV28 and TRBJ2-2): DVKVTQSSRYLVKRTGEKVFLECVQDMDHENMFWYRQDPGLGLRLIYFSYDVKMKEKGDIPEGYSVSREKKERFSLILESASTNQTSMYLCASRLTGLVTGELFFGEGSRLTVL.

The rearrangement joins TRBV19 to TRBJ2-7; possibly TRBD1 or TRBD2 for D (5 bases each). Trimming pared 0 bases from V and 1 base from J, leaving 10 bases between. The CDR3 loop spans 15 amino acids. Per the germline V gene, CDR1 is LNHDA and CDR2 is SQIVND (reference sequence). The DNA of the CDR3 is TGTGCCAGTAGTATAGACCGGGACCGGTCCTACGAGCAGTACTTC. It yields the protein CASSIDRDRSYEQYF.

The chain couples TRBV10-3 to TRBJ1-1; D possibly corresponds to TRBD1 (6 bases). The CDR3 has 13 residues. Between the trimmed V and J ends, which lost 6 bases and 0 bases, there was a span of 8 bases. In germline, CDR1 is ENHRY, CDR2 SYGVKD. The CDR3 protein is CAIRGGVNTEAFF. CDR3 DNA sequence: TGTGCCATCAGGGGGGGCGTGAACACTGAAGCTTTCTTT.

This clone has a handful of counts. Sequence at one end of the junction differs from germline and may be a read error. The chain couples TRBV28 to TRBJ2-7; D possibly matches TRBD1 or TRBD2 (5 bases each). CDR1 MDHEN and CDR2 SYDVKM come from the germline V gene. This CDR3 is 14 amino acids long. This CDR3 is CASSVPGPAYQQYF. The CDR3 DNA sequence: TGTGCCAGCAGCGTACCGGGACCGGCCTACCAGCAGTACTTC.

J is TRBJ1-2 and V is TRBV5-4; maybe TRBD1 (5 bases). Germline lookup yields CDR1 SGHNT and CDR2 YYREEE (reference sequence). This CDR3 is 13 amino acids long. The V end lost 4 bases, the J end lost 4 bases, and 11 bases lay between the germline ends. The CDR3 DNA reads as TGTGCCAGCAGCATCTGGGGCAGCTATGGCTACACCTTC. Translating gives CASSIWGSYGYTF.

This clone occurred once. The chain recombines TRBV7-8 with TRBJ2-5; possibly TRBD1 for D (5 bases). The germline V and J ends were trimmed by 1 base and 2 bases, with 5 bases remaining between them. CDR3 size: 13 residues. Germline CDR1 is SGHVS and CDR2 is FQNEAQ. Here the CDR3 reads CASSLDRQETQYF. As DNA, the CDR3 is TGTGCCAGCAGCTTAGACAGGCAAGAGACCCAGTACTTC.

V and J are TRBV3-1 (or the pseudogene TRBV3-2) and TRBJ1-2, with a possible D match to TRBD1 (6 bases). There are 13 residues in the CDR3. Trimming removed 2 bases at V and 6 bases at J, with 10 bases between. CDR1 LGHDT and CDR2 YNNKEL come from the germline V gene (reference sequence). CDR3 bases: TGTGCCAGCAGCCAACAGGGGCCCCATGGCTACACCTTC. Translating gives CASSQQGPHGYTF.

V gene TRBV21-1 combines with J gene TRBJ2-7; the D segment call TRBD2 is taken from the table without a DNA check. TRBV21-1 is noted as a pseudogene. CDR3 size: 16 residues. As DNA, the CDR3 is TGTGCCAGCCCAAGCGGGGTCGGGGGCCTCTCCTACGAGCAGTACTTC. Encoded protein: CASPSGVGGLSYEQYF.

The CDR3, as DNA: TGCGCCAGCAAACCTATAGGGACAGGGATCTACGAGCAGTACTTC. As protein: CASKPIGTGIYEQYF. V and J are TRBV5-1 and TRBJ2-7, with 9 bases fitting TRBD1. V was pared by 6 bases and J by 3 bases, with 10 bases of the junction left unmatched. CDR3 length: 15 amino acids. From germline, CDR1 is SGHRS and CDR2 YFSETQ.